The 20 T cell receptor beta chains in this list originate from one sample, sequenced in a study of T cell changes during pregnancy in multiple sclerosis. Method: immunoSEQ multiplex PCR; TCRdb's copy keeps in-frame clones and lacks some. Of some 94,000 clones detected, around 90% appear once; the ten largest clones hold under 2%. Sequenced material: peripheral blood, taken in the first trimester of pregnancy. All receptors derive from a female donor in good health, enrolled as a control in a pregnancy study.

The genes are TRBV28 and TRBJ1-5; D gene uncertain. The CDR3 contains 12 residues. Between the trimmed V and J ends, which lost 6 bases and 6 bases, there was a span of 9 bases. Germline V CDR1 and CDR2: MDHEN, SYDVKM. CDR3 nucleotides: TGTGCCAGCAGGATTTCGGGTCAGCCCCAGCATTTT. This gives the protein CASRISGQPQHF.

The chain couples TRBV7-8 to TRBJ1-5, with TRBD1 identical over 7 bases. The V and J ends lost 2 bases and 0 bases, in that order; junction bases with no gene match: 10. The CDR3 has 18 amino acids. Germline loops: CDR1 SGHVS, CDR2 FQNEAQ. The CDR3 region has the DNA TGTGCCAGCAGCTTATACATGCAGGGGGACGGTAGCAATCAGCCCCAGCATTTT. Translated: CASSLYMQGDGSNQPQHF.

This chain joins TRBV5-5 and TRBJ1-2; 8 bases match TRBD1. The CDR3 length is 16 residues. V gave up 0 bases and J gave up 5 bases; unmatched junction bases: 9. Germline CDR1 and CDR2: SGHKS and YYEKEE (reference sequence). This chain's CDR3 is CASSLDPGGSRYGYTF. The CDR3 DNA is TGTGCCAGCAGCTTGGATCCAGGGGGCTCTCGATATGGCTACACCTTC.

The chain links TRBV27 to TRBJ1-2, with a possible D match to TRBD1 (5 bases). The CDR3 covers 15 residues. The V and J ends lost 5 bases and 0 bases respectively, with 13 bases between them. Germline V CDR1 and CDR2: MNHEY, SMNVEV (reference sequence). The DNA of the CDR3 is TGTGCCAGCAGTCCCCGGTCGGGGGCTAACTATGGCTACACCTTC. Translating it yields CASSPRSGANYGYTF.

The chain is built from TRBV15 and TRBJ2-5, with TRBD2 matching over 8 bases. The V and J ends lost 0 bases and 1 base, in that order; junction bases with no gene match: 4. CDR1 and CDR2 (germline): LNHNV, YYDKDF (reference sequence). There are 16 residues in the CDR3. CDR3 in DNA: TGTGCCACCAGCAGAGATAGCACTAGCGGCCAAGAGACCCAGTACTTC. This sequence encodes CATSRDSTSGQETQYF.

This sequence joins TRBV7-3 and TRBJ2-7; 8 positions agree with TRBD1. This CDR3 contains 13 residues. CDR1 is SGHTA, CDR2 FQGTGA, per germline. V was clipped by 4 bases and J by 3 bases; unmatched bases: 2. For the CDR3, the DNA is TGTGCCAGCAGCTCCGACAGGGGCTACGAGCAGTACTTC. This sequence encodes CASSSDRGYEQYF.

This sequence joins TRBV4-2 and TRBJ2-1; D gene uncertain. V lost 2 bases and J 0 bases, leaving 14 bases between the germline ends. The CDR3 extends over 17 amino acids. The germline V gene encodes CDR1 LGHNA and CDR2 YNFKEQ. The CDR3 nucleotides read TGTGCCAGCAGCCAACTTGATGCGGCAAGCTCCTACAATGAGCAGTTCTTC. Encoded protein: CASSQLDAASSYNEQFF.

V usage is TRBV29-1 and J usage is TRBJ2-5; possible D gene TRBD1, 6 bases. Trimming shortened V by 5 bases and J by 5 bases, and 12 bases separated the two germline ends. The CDR3 consists of 12 residues. Germline V gene sequence: CDR1 SQVTM, CDR2 ANQGSEA. The CDR3 spells CSVLETGETQYF. In DNA, the CDR3 is TGCAGCGTTCTAGAAACAGGGGAGACCCAGTACTTC. Full variable domain (remainder filled in from reference TRBV29-1 and TRBJ2-5): SAVISQKPSRDICQRGTSLTIQCQVDSQVTMMFWYRQQPGQSLTLIATANQGSEATYESGFVIDKFPISRPNLTFSTLTVSNMSPEDSSIYLCSVLETGETQYFGPGTRLLVL.

CDR3: CASSPEAGQGRETQYF. The CDR3 nucleotides are TGCGCCAGCAGCCCCGAAGCGGGACAGGGTCGTGAGACCCAGTACTTC. This chain connects TRBV4-3 to TRBJ2-5; 9 bases match TRBD1. The germline V gene encodes CDR1 LGHNA and CDR2 YSLEER. Losses at the gene ends were 4 bases for V and 5 bases for J; bases not matched to a gene: 11. This CDR3 is built from 16 residues.

This clone was seen only a few times. The chain uses TRBV4-1 and TRBJ2-2, with D maybe TRBD1 (6 bases). Germline loops: CDR1 MGHRA, CDR2 YSYEKL. The CDR3 is 16 residues long. The ends were cut back, 0 bases at V and 6 bases at J, with 14 bases in the middle. CDR3 amino acids: CASSQEGIRGAGELFF. The CDR3, as DNA: TGCGCCAGCAGCCAAGAGGGGATCAGGGGTGCCGGGGAGCTGTTTTTT.

This chain links TRBV5-1 with TRBJ1-2, with 7 bases identical to TRBD1. J was trimmed by 0 bases and V by 3 bases; bases with no gene match: 17. The CDR3 spans 19 residues. Germline CDR1 and CDR2: SGHRS and YFSETQ. The CDR3, as DNA: TGCGCCAGCAGCTCCCCTGGGACAGTGGACGTCTTTTCTAACTATGGCTACACCTTC. This sequence encodes CASSSPGTVDVFSNYGYTF.

J is TRBJ2-7 and V is TRBV28, with D uncertain. In germline, CDR1 is MDHEN, CDR2 SYDVKM. Trimming pared 7 bases from V and 0 bases from J, leaving 10 bases between. This CDR3 has 13 amino acids. The DNA for the CDR3 is TGTGCCAGCAATTTCGGTGTCTCCTACGAGCAGTACTTC. Its translation is CASNFGVSYEQYF.

The gene calls are TRBV4-3 and TRBJ2-3; no definite D call. CDR3 length: 18 residues. V was shortened by 0 bases and J by 1 base, with 17 bases between the two germline ends. Germline CDR1 reads LGHNA; CDR2 reads YSLEER. The chain's CDR3 is CASSQDFVAGPRTDTQYF. The CDR3, as DNA: TGCGCCAGCAGCCAAGACTTCGTAGCTGGTCCTCGCACAGATACGCAGTATTTT.

The rearrangement uses TRBV27 and TRBJ1-6; the match to TRBD1 covers 12 bases. CDR1 is MNHEY, CDR2 SMNVEV, per germline (reference sequence). V was clipped by 7 bases and J by 10 bases; unmatched bases: 5. CDR3 size: 14 residues. The CDR3 DNA is TGTGCCAGCACCGGGACAGGGGGCAGCTCACCCCTCCACTTT. The encoded protein is CASTGTGGSSPLHF.

V usage is TRBV11-2 and J usage is TRBJ2-2; the match to TRBD2 covers 7 bases. This CDR3 is 17 amino acids long. V shed 5 bases, J shed 5 bases, and the junction held 14 bases outside the gene matches. CDR1 SGHAT and CDR2 FQNNGV come from the germline V gene. CDR3 bases: TGTGCCAGCAGCCCGGCGGGGTCAGCGGGGTGGACCGGGGAGCTGTTTTTT. This translates into CASSPAGSAGWTGELFF. The whole variable domain, filled in from reference TRBV11-2 and TRBJ2-2, reads EAGVAQSPRYKIIEKRQSVAFWCNPISGHATLYWYQQILGQGPKLLIQFQNNGVVDDSQLPKDRFSAERLKGVDSTLKIQPAKLEDSAVYLCASSPAGSAGWTGELFFGEGSRLTVL.

The chain combines TRBV7-2 with TRBJ2-3, with a tentative D call TRBD1 (5 bases). The V gene lost 2 bases and the J gene lost 0 bases, with 12 bases spanning the gap. The CDR3 loop spans 16 amino acids. Germline lookup yields CDR1 SGHTA and CDR2 FQGNSA. The CDR3 loop reads CASSLRGNPSTDTQYF. The CDR3 DNA reads as TGTGCCAGCAGCTTAAGGGGCAACCCTAGCACAGATACGCAGTATTTT.

CDR3 loop: CASSSNRGGSREQYF. The CDR3 DNA follows: TGTGCCAGCAGCTCTAACCGGGGGGGCTCGAGGGAGCAGTACTTC. This rearrangement joins TRBV7-2 to TRBJ2-7; 8 nucleotides match TRBD2. The germline V gene has CDR1 SGHTA and CDR2 FQGNSA. This CDR3 region has 15 residues. The junction had 12 bases not matched to a gene; V was cut back by 4 bases and J by 7 bases.

The chain has TRBV5-1 and TRBJ1-5, with 10 nucleotides matching TRBD1. CDR3 length equals 15 residues. V shed 0 bases, J shed 7 bases, and the junction held 4 bases outside the gene matches. Germline V gives CDR1 SGHRS, CDR2 YFSETQ. The CDR3: CASSLEGQGSQPQHF. The CDR3 nucleotides are TGCGCCAGCAGCTTGGAGGGACAGGGGTCACAGCCCCAGCATTTT.

The CDR3, as DNA: TGCAGCGTACGGGGGGGATTGAGGAATGAGCAGTTCTTC. Protein sequence: CSVRGGLRNEQFF. The V and J genes are TRBV29-1 and TRBJ2-1, with 8 bases lining up with TRBD2. CDR1 and CDR2 (germline): SQVTM, ANQGSEA. With V trimmed by 6 bases and J by 7 bases, 8 bases remained unmatched. The CDR3 totals 13 residues.

The chain carries TRBV7-9 and TRBJ2-1; maybe TRBD1 (6 bases). The V gene lost 5 bases and the J gene lost 0 bases, with 11 bases spanning the gap. This CDR3 is 15 amino acids long. Per the germline V gene, CDR1 is SEHNR and CDR2 is FQNEAQ (reference sequence). The CDR3 here is CASSRGQSSYNEQFF. CDR3 coding DNA: TGTGCCAGCAGCCGGGGACAAAGCTCCTACAATGAGCAGTTCTTC.